Listed below are T cell receptor beta chains from one sample, sequenced in a study of cytomegalovirus exposure and HLA in healthy donors. Libraries were prepared by immunoSEQ multiplex PCR; TCRdb keeps only in-frame clonotypes and omits some of them. The data contain about 140,000 clones, more than 70% of them singletons. The source material was PBMCs. All receptors derive from a man in his forties or fifties in good health and CMV-seronegative. Each CDR3 is given without its conserved first and last residue.

v_gene | CDR3aa
TRBV21-1 | ASRYLRGSGNTIY
TRBV11-2 | ASSLEFGDRDTQY
TRBV10-2 | ASSSPQYRGFSQQY
TRBV14 | ASSFNRDNTGELF
TRBV30 | AWSVLGNQPQH
TRBV30 | AWSVKYSGPEPYNSPLH
TRBV7-9 | ASMGQSNTEAF
TRBV6-1 | ASPGGWTEAF
TRBV27 | ASVQRGTDTQY
TRBV25-1 | ASSEYGGIDEQF
TRBV9 | ASSVAGGRWTQY
TRBV28 | ASIRAGMVHQPQH
TRBV7-8 | ASRGSAGTMNTEAF
TRBV7-3 | ASSFSADGELF
TRBV7-6 | ASSLRQGYYEQY
TRBV10-3 | AISESRAGAGEQF
TRBV18 | ASSPTGLGNYEAF
TRBV7-3 | ASSLGTGSYNEQF
TRBV9 | ASTPGLAGERETQY
TRBV4-2 | ASSQGPGSNQPQH
TRBV5-7 | ASLTRSGRGNEQY
TRBV30 | AWSGTGTYEQY
TRBV4-1 | ASSHKDSYQETQY
TRBV29-1 | SVAVGTSRHY
TRBV9 | ASSRSPGEGETQY
TRBV14 | ASSQEQGRSRPLH
TRBV19 | ATRTRDRDTQY
TRBV2 | ASSEGGPSYNEQF
TRBV5-1 | ASSNQGAREQY
TRBV30 | AWSSEETQY
TRBV29-1 | SVESGTGELF
TRBV27 | ASSSGLAGLTDTQY
TRBV2 | ASSVGAGGQGGELF
TRBV7-9 | ASSLRDTTYGYT
TRBV28 | ASSSSRDRVP
TRBV6-5 | ASSYSGQGNQPQH
TRBV6-4 | ASRRDRGNSPLH
TRBV27 | ASSTTSGSGPIYEQY
TRBV4-2 | ASSRETSGILNEQF
TRBV5-1 | ASSSLDSKSYEQY